This is a list of T cell receptor beta chains from one sample in a study of cytomegalovirus exposure and HLA in healthy donors. Only in-frame clones appear in the TCRdb table, and some are missing; sequencing was by immunoSEQ multiplex PCR. The sample lists over 200,000 clones, around 89% occurring once. Sequenced sample: PBMCs. These TCRs come from a woman aged 18 to 35 in good health and CMV-seronegative. CDR3s include the opening cysteine and the closing phenylalanine or tryptophan.

V gene	J gene	CDR3 protein
TRBV11-2	TRBJ1-1	CASSSSPGIGTEAFF
TRBV7-8	TRBJ2-4	CASSLAGGAKNIQYF
TRBV18	TRBJ2-1	CASSPRAGGLYNEQFF
TRBV6-5	TRBJ1-3	CASTKDRAGGNTIYF
TRBV29-1	TRBJ2-1	CSVYGTPLYNEQFF
TRBV10-1	TRBJ2-1	CASSPFLAGVGNEQFF
TRBV10-3	TRBJ2-3	CAGGRGLTDTQYF
TRBV15	TRBJ2-7	CATSRGISGSYEQYF
TRBV2	TRBJ2-7	CASSGGQRTSPGQYF
TRBV2	TRBJ2-7	CASNWAGRLYEQYF
TRBV27	TRBJ1-2	CASSFRQGYGYTF
TRBV11-2	TRBJ1-1	CASQLGGGNTEAFF
TRBV5-4	TRBJ2-3	CASSPTLAGGFTDTQYF
TRBV11-3	TRBJ2-1	CASSLDGENEQFF
TRBV2	TRBJ2-1	CASSGRREQFF
TRBV7-8	TRBJ1-1	CASSLFGPGQGLNTEAFF